Below are 6 T cell receptor beta chains sequenced from a single sample in a study of cytomegalovirus exposure and HLA in healthy donors. Primers: 60 Vbeta forward and 13 Jbeta reverse. This table comes from immunoSEQ multiplex PCR, and its TCRdb copy is limited to in-frame clones, with some not included. The repertoire holds about 140,000 clones, with roughly 72% as singletons. Sequencing input: PBMCs. The receptors come from a middle-aged man in good health and CMV-seronegative.

In this sample, this clone turned up once. The chain recombines TRBV10-2 with TRBJ2-5; 8 nucleotides align to TRBD2. The CDR3 extends over 15 amino acids. V dropped 6 bases and J dropped 4; count of bases not matched to a gene: 10. Germline V gives CDR1 WSHSY, CDR2 SAAADI. The CDR3 DNA is TGCGCCAGCAGACTAAGCGGGAGCCCCCCAGAGACCCAGTACTTC. Protein sequence: CASRLSGSPPETQYF.

This clone occurred once. V gene TRBV5-6 combines with J gene TRBJ1-1; D remains ambiguous. Trimming stripped 6 bases from V and 0 bases from J, with 15 bases between. This CDR3 is 15 amino acids long. Germline loops: CDR1 SGHDT, CDR2 YYEEEE. The CDR3 DNA reads as TGTGCCAGCACCCGGTGGCGGGGAATGAACACTGAAGCTTTCTTT. This gives the protein CASTRWRGMNTEAFF.

The rearrangement uses TRBV7-9 and TRBJ1-4, with D hard to call. This CDR3 has 14 amino acids. Germline CDR1 and CDR2: SEHNR and FQNEAQ (reference sequence). V lost 5 bases, J lost 8 bases, and 15 bases lay in between. CDR3 coding DNA: TGTGCCAGCAGCCTGATAGGGAGTCGCGAAAAACTGTTTTTT. Protein sequence: CASSLIGSREKLFF. The complete variable domain, with remaining parts taken from reference TRBV7-9 and TRBJ1-4, reads DTGVSQNPRHKITKRGQNVTFRCDPISEHNRLYWYRQTLGQGPEFLTYFQNEAQLEKSRLLSDRFSAERPKGSFSTLEIQRTEQGDSAMYLCASSLIGSREKLFFGSGTQLSVL.

This chain connects TRBV30 to TRBJ2-7; TRBD1 agrees at 8 bases. The trim removed 4 bases at V and 3 bases at J, leaving 11 bases unmatched. The germline gives CDR1 GTSNPN, CDR2 SVGIG (reference sequence). The CDR3 covers 15 residues. CDR3 residues: CAWNGILDRGYEQYF. The CDR3 region has the DNA TGTGCCTGGAACGGGATACTCGACAGGGGCTACGAGCAGTACTTC.

This chain joins TRBV5-1 and TRBJ1-1; 9 nucleotides match TRBD1. Germline V gene lookup returns CDR1 SGHRS and CDR2 YFSETQ. V was pared by 4 bases and J by 0 bases, with 7 bases of the junction left unmatched. CDR3 length: 16 residues. DNA of the CDR3: TGCGCCAGCAGCCCAGACAGGGGGGCAATGAACACTGAAGCTTTCTTT. Residues: CASSPDRGAMNTEAFF.

V and J are TRBV13 and TRBJ2-2; 7 positions match TRBD2. The CDR3 sequence is 18 residues long. Germline values: CDR1 PRHDT, CDR2 FYEKMQ (reference sequence). J gave up 0 bases and V 1 base, and 8 bases lay outside the gene matches. CDR3 nucleotide sequence: TGTGCCAGCAGCTTAGAGGTTAGGCTAGCGGCGAACACCGGGGAGCTGTTTTTT. Protein sequence: CASSLEVRLAANTGELFF.